This TCR beta chain was recorded in a study of CD8 T cells in Susac syndrome. Regarding the study as a whole: Clonal expansion was missing from Susac syndrome CD4+ T cell repertoires.

The CDR3 is 13 amino acids. Germline lookup yields CDR1 DFQATT and CDR2 SNEGSKA (reference sequence). Trimming took 4 bases from V and 2 from J, leaving 10 bases between them. An input of about 0.5 to 1 ug of RNA was subjected to reverse transcription using random hexamers. Amplification of TCR beta CDR3 across 54 Vbeta and 13 Jbeta was performed with immunoSEQ multiplex PCR. TCRdb itself ran the immunoSEQ multiplex PCR reads through MiXCR, one entry per CDR3 protein. The sample consists of roughly 140,000 distinct CDR3 sequences, about 95% of them appearing once. Only a few counts were recorded for this clonotype. What it binds is not known.

V and J are TRBV20-1 and TRBJ2-3; D is ambiguous. This TCR was sampled from a human donor with Susac syndrome. The sequenced sample was CD4+ T cells from PBMCs. The CDR3 region is CSATGRDTDTQYF. Here the CDR3 DNA reads TGCAGTGCTACAGGACGAGACACAGATACGCAGTATTTT.